This is a list of T cell receptor beta chains from one sample in a study of T cells after yellow fever vaccination. TCRdb analysed the 5' RACE reads with MiXCR anew, one entry per CDR3 protein. The data contain 30,000 to 35,000 distinct CDR3 sequences, less than 8% of them singletons. This specimen consisted of PBMCs, either bulk or a sorted T-cell subset (CD4+, CD8+, memory, or dextramer-sorted; not recorded which), obtained on the day of the first yellow fever vaccination. The receptors derive from a man younger than 35 who received the YFV17D yellow fever vaccine. The CDR3 runs from the conserved cysteine through the conserved F or W.

J: TRBJ2-7; V: TRBV6-1; CDR3: CASSPDNSYEQYF
J: TRBJ2-5; V: TRBV7-9; CDR3: CASSLAHQETQYF
J: TRBJ1-5; V: TRBV28; CDR3: CASSPGYGNQPQHF
J: TRBJ2-3; V: TRBV4-2; CDR3: CASSQGENTDTQYF
J: TRBJ2-3; V: TRBV5-1; CDR3: CASSLGGRGPLGRDTQYF
J: TRBJ1-5; V: TRBV25-1; CDR3: CASSGLGQPQHF
J: TRBJ2-2; V: TRBV6-4; CDR3: CASSLGHLNTGELFF
J: TRBJ1-1; V: TRBV28; CDR3: CASSLEVTEAFF
J: TRBJ2-7; V: TRBV7-2; CDR3: CASSSSTRSKEQYF
J: TRBJ2-3; V: TRBV9; CDR3: CASSALKTRGITDTQYF
J: TRBJ1-1; V: TRBV29-1; CDR3: CSAEGQMNTEAFF
J: TRBJ2-5; V: TRBV2; CDR3: CASRADRETQYF
J: TRBJ2-5; V: TRBV4-2; CDR3: CASSQDYGGGETQYF
J: TRBJ2-5; V: TRBV18; CDR3: CASSTSGVPKGTQYF
J: TRBJ2-2; V: TRBV30; CDR3: CAWSVGLAGNTGELFF
J: TRBJ1-1; V: TRBV20-1; CDR3: CSAPIPGQGQAFF
J: TRBJ2-1; V: TRBV9; CDR3: CASSVLTGDEQFF
J: TRBJ1-2; V: TRBV5-4; CDR3: CASSRDRNYGYTF
J: TRBJ2-5; V: TRBV20-1; CDR3: CSAPWGETQYF
J: TRBJ1-5; V: TRBV20-1; CDR3: CSARAGSEQPQHF
J: TRBJ2-5; V: TRBV28; CDR3: CASNFQARETQYF
J: TRBJ1-6; V: TRBV7-8; CDR3: CASSLNRGQSPLHF
J: TRBJ2-5; V: TRBV5-1; CDR3: CASSLAHGEQGETQYF
J: TRBJ2-3; V: TRBV12-3/TRBV12-4; CDR3: CASSLSSGGPSGTQYF
J: TRBJ2-3; V: TRBV6-5; CDR3: CASRDRVTDTQYF
J: TRBJ2-3; V: TRBV4-3; CDR3: CASSQDIGTSSTDTQYF
J: TRBJ2-5; V: TRBV24-1; CDR3: CATSGTSGGVETQYF
J: TRBJ1-2; V: TRBV4-3; CDR3: CASSQEGRGFDGYTF
J: TRBJ1-1; V: TRBV5-4; CDR3: CASSLAPTVLNPEAFF
J: TRBJ1-1; V: TRBV30; CDR3: CAWSVQPNTEAFF
J: TRBJ2-7; V: TRBV5-1; CDR3: CASSLETSAYEQYF
J: TRBJ1-1; V: TRBV29-1; CDR3: CSAGSGWGMNTEAFF
J: TRBJ1-1; V: TRBV11-2; CDR3: CASSLGQSNTEAFF
J: TRBJ2-5; V: TRBV7-7; CDR3: CASSLVGTGQETQYF
J: TRBJ1-1; V: TRBV10-1; CDR3: CASSFNGNTEAFF
J: TRBJ2-2; V: TRBV5-4; CDR3: CASSFSGGADTGELFF
J: TRBJ2-1; V: TRBV7-2; CDR3: CASSLSPRDEQFF
J: TRBJ1-5; V: TRBV7-2; CDR3: CASSSKTGGSGEPQHF
J: TRBJ2-2; V: TRBV5-5; CDR3: CASSQQGDTGELFF
J: TRBJ1-1; V: TRBV12-3/TRBV12-4; CDR3: CASSFLRGGTGDLVNTEAFF
J: TRBJ1-5; V: TRBV9; CDR3: CASSDSPFRGSNQPQHF
J: TRBJ2-3; V: TRBV6-2/TRBV6-3; CDR3: CASSNPSTDTQYF
J: TRBJ1-2; V: TRBV7-2; CDR3: CASISPGGRGYTF
J: TRBJ1-5; V: TRBV6-5; CDR3: CASSWTGSSNQPQHF
J: TRBJ1-2; V: TRBV6-5; CDR3: CASSYRVDYGYTF
J: TRBJ2-6; V: TRBV12-3/TRBV12-4; CDR3: CASGGGVRRSGANVLTF
J: TRBJ2-2; V: TRBV21-1; CDR3: CAKGQGERRTGELFF
J: TRBJ2-7; V: TRBV5-6; CDR3: CASSPRDNYEQYF
J: TRBJ2-7; V: TRBV6-5; CDR3: CASSYSPSGSYEQYF
J: TRBJ2-3; V: TRBV2; CDR3: CASSESLTGLHTDTQYF
J: TRBJ2-1; V: TRBV5-4; CDR3: CASSLGLLSSGYNEQFF
J: TRBJ2-7; V: TRBV12-3/TRBV12-4; CDR3: CASSFRPSLSYEQYF
J: TRBJ2-7; V: TRBV4-3; CDR3: CASSARAESSYEQYF
J: TRBJ1-1; V: TRBV6-1; CDR3: CASKYGGHTEAFF
J: TRBJ2-5; V: TRBV6-1; CDR3: CASTASGAQETQYF
J: TRBJ2-1; V: TRBV7-2; CDR3: CASTWSFGRNEQFF
J: TRBJ1-5; V: TRBV20-1; CDR3: CSAAGYNQPQHF
J: TRBJ1-1; V: TRBV27; CDR3: CASSLSAGYTEAFF
J: TRBJ1-6; V: TRBV5-1; CDR3: CASSTSGFPLDALHF